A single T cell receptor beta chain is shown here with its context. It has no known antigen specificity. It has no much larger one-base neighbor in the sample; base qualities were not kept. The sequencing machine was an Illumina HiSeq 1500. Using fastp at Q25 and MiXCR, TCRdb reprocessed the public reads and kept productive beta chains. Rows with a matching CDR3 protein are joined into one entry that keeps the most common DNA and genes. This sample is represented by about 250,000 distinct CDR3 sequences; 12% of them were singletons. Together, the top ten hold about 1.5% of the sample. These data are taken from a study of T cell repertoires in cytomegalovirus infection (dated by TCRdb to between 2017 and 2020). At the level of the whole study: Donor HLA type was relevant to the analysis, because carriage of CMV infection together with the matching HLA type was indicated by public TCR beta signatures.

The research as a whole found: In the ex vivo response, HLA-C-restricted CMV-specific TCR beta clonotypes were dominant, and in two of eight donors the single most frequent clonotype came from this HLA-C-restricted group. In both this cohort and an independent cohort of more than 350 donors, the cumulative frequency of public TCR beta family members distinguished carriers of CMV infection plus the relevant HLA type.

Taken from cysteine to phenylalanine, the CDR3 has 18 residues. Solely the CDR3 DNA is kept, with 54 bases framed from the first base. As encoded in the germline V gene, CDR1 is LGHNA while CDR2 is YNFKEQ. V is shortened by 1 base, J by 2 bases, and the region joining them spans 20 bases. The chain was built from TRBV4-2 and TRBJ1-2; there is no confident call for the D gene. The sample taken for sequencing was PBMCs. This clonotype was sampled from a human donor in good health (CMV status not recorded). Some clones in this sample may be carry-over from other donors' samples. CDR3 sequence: CASSQGAGVASSNYGYTF. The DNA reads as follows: TGTGCCAGCAGCCAAGGGGCGGGCGTTGCATCCTCAAACTATGGCTACACCTTC.